This T cell receptor beta chain was recorded in a study of PD-1 blockade in mismatch repair-deficient tumors. Study results and caveats: Tumor-resident clones, often undetectable pretreatment in blood, expanded then contracted after pembrolizumab.

Assay used: immunoSEQ multiplex PCR; TCRdb lists only in-frame clones, some missing. The data contain over 60,000 clones, approximately 89% of them seen just once; the ten biggest clones take up approximately 15%. As for this clone: Its target is unknown.

PCR or immunohistochemistry showed mismatch repair deficiency in every enrolled patient. V dropped 5 bases and J dropped 2; count of bases not matched to a gene: 3. Germline values: CDR1 LGHNA, CDR2 YNFKEQ. This CDR3 spans 14 amino acids. The sequence was collected from an adult with mismatch repair-deficient cancer. The genes are TRBV4-2 and TRBJ2-3; TRBD2 agrees at 8 bases. The source was peripheral blood, collected 52 weeks after starting pembrolizumab. For the CDR3, the DNA is TGTGCCAGCAGCTTGACTAGCGACACAGATACGCAGTATTTT. Its translation: CASSLTSDTDTQYF.